This entry describes one TCR beta chain. Antigen specificity is unknown. This entry comes from a study of persistence of HIV-infected CD4 T cells. The ends lost 4 bases at V and 4 bases at J; junction bases unmatched: 7. Germline CDR1 reads SGHVS; CDR2 reads FNYEAQ. CDR3 length: 15 amino acids. An overlapping HIV-1 Gag peptide pool stimulated these cells at about 1 ug/peptide/mL. Sorted nonresponding memory CD4+ T cells were CD40L-negative, CD69-negative, CD45RO-high. The immunoSEQ assay was version 4, run in survey mode. Each sample used up to about 1 ug genomic DNA diluted to 10 ng/uL. Data came from immunoSEQ multiplex PCR; TCRdb stores just in-frame clones and leaves some out. The sample contains approximately 32,000 clones, 65% to 90% of which appear only once.

The sequenced sample was CD4+ T cells sorted from PBMCs after approximately 20-hour stimulation, obtained from a patient who received antiretroviral therapy. This clonotype was obtained from an adult woman with HIV who was CMV-seropositive. The chain recombines TRBV7-6 with TRBJ1-5; TRBD1 matches at 7 bases. For the CDR3, the DNA is TGTGCCAGCAGCTCTCTATTGGGACAGAATCAGCCCCAGCATTTT. Its protein is CASSSLLGQNQPQHF.